A single sample gave rise to the 25 T cell receptor beta chains below, sequenced in a study of blood T cell repertoires in COVID-19. Only in-frame clones appear in the TCRdb table, and some are missing; sequencing was by immunoSEQ multiplex PCR. The data hold approximately 200,000 clones, with 88% observed a single time. Sequences were obtained from peripheral blood. These receptors were collected from a young man with active or convalescent COVID-19.

This chain connects TRBV28 to TRBJ1-3, with TRBD1 as a possible D gene (6 bases). CDR3 length: 13 residues. Trimming removed 4 bases at V and 7 bases at J, with 11 bases between. Looked up from germline, CDR1 is MDHEN and CDR2 is SYDVKM. This CDR3 is CASSSDRLNTIYF. The CDR3 DNA reads as TGTGCCAGCAGTTCAGACAGGTTGAACACCATATATTTT.

The chain links TRBV5-6 to TRBJ1-2, with D possibly matching TRBD1 (6 bases). V was pared by 4 bases and J by 8 bases, with 18 bases between. The CDR3 is made up of 14 amino acids. Germline V gives CDR1 SGHDT, CDR2 YYEEEE. This CDR3 is CASSPDPRGYGYTF. As DNA, the CDR3 is TGTGCCAGCAGCCCCGACCCCAGGGGCTACGGCTACACCTTC. Based on the CDR3 plus reference TRBV5-6 and TRBJ1-2, the full variable domain is DAGVTQSPTHLIKTRGQQVTLRCSPKSGHDTVSWYQQALGQGPQFIFQYYEEEERQRGNFPDRFSGHQFPNYSSELNVNALLLGDSALYLCASSPDPRGYGYTFGSGTRLTVV.

The chain links TRBV6-1 to TRBJ2-7; 7 positions agree with TRBD1. With 4 bases clipped from V and 3 bases from J, the junction kept 12 bases outside the gene matches. Germline assignment: CDR1 MNHNS and CDR2 SASEGT. The CDR3 covers 16 residues. The CDR3 coding sequence is TGTGCCAGCAGTGGAAGATCCGGGACAGCGAACTACGAGCAGTACTTC. Encoded protein: CASSGRSGTANYEQYF.

This clone occurred once. J is TRBJ2-1 and V is TRBV7-9; 11 bases fit TRBD2. The CDR3 spans 16 residues. The germline CDR1 and CDR2 sequences are SEHNR and FQNEAQ (reference sequence). The J segment lost 5 bases and the V segment lost 6 bases, leaving 9 bases of the junction unmatched. The CDR3: CASRLSLAGGHNEQFF. DNA for the CDR3: TGTGCCAGCAGACTTAGCTTAGCGGGAGGGCACAATGAGCAGTTCTTC.

J is TRBJ2-5 and V is TRBV6-5; 7 bases line up with TRBD2. CDR1 and CDR2 (germline): MNHEY, SVGAGI. CDR3 length equals 14 residues. J was trimmed by 4 bases and V by 1 base; bases with no gene match: 3. CDR3 sequence: CASSYLGGGETQYF. DNA of the CDR3: TGTGCCAGCAGTTACTTGGGGGGGGGAGAGACCCAGTACTTC.

V and J are TRBV10-1 and TRBJ2-3; 9 bases fit TRBD2. The V gene's germline CDR1 is WNHNN and CDR2 SYGVQD (reference sequence). CDR3 length: 15 residues. Trimming at V came to 6 bases and at J to 2 bases, leaving 6 bases not matched to a gene. CDR3 bases: TGCGCCAGCAGAGCTATAGCGGGAGCCACAGATACGCAGTATTTT. Its protein is CASRAIAGATDTQYF.

Ten or more counts support this clone. The gene calls are TRBV6-1 and TRBJ1-1; TRBD1 agrees at 7 bases. CDR1 is MNHNS, CDR2 SASEGT, per germline. The CDR3 runs to 14 residues. The J segment lost 7 bases and the V segment lost 3 bases, leaving 8 bases of the junction unmatched. The CDR3 reads CASSEDRLLGEAFF. Written as DNA, the CDR3 is TGTGCCAGCAGTGAGGACAGGCTACTGGGTGAAGCTTTCTTT.

This chain links TRBV25-1 with TRBJ1-5, with D perhaps matching TRBD1 (5 bases). Germline V gene lookup returns CDR1 MGHDK and CDR2 SYGVNS. CDR3 length equals 14 residues. V was clipped by 6 bases and J by 4 bases, with 13 bases between them. The CDR3 here is CASSGTGSNQPQHF. The CDR3 DNA follows: TGTGCCAGCAGCGGGACTGGATCAAATCAGCCCCAGCATTTT.

The chain employs TRBV2 and TRBJ1-5; 7 nucleotides agree with TRBD1. The CDR3 runs to 14 residues. The ends lost 6 bases at V and 5 bases at J; junction bases unmatched: 7. Germline V CDR1 and CDR2: SNHLY, FYNNEI. This CDR3 is CASSFNDRDQPQHF. The CDR3 DNA reads as TGTGCCAGCAGCTTTAATGACAGGGATCAGCCCCAGCATTTT.

This clone was counted once. The V gene is TRBV5-1, the J gene TRBJ2-3; D is undetermined. Germline V gene sequence: CDR1 SGHRS, CDR2 YFSETQ. Trimming cost V 0 bases and J 2 bases, with 10 bases left between them. This CDR3 comprises 15 residues. The CDR3 is CASSLERPDTDTQYF. The CDR3 region has the DNA TGCGCCAGCAGCTTGGAGCGCCCCGACACAGATACGCAGTATTTT.

Written as DNA, the CDR3 is TGTGCCAGCAGTTTCGACAGGGTCCAATACTTC. Translating it yields CASSFDRVQYF. V and J are TRBV27 and TRBJ2-5; TRBD1 aligns across 7 bases. V shed 3 bases, J shed 14 bases, and the junction held 6 bases outside the gene matches. This CDR3 has 11 residues. Germline CDR1 is MNHEY and CDR2 is SMNVEV (reference sequence).

The chain joins TRBV19 to TRBJ1-5; TRBD1 matches 8 bases. The length of the CDR3 is 17 residues. Trimming cost V 7 bases and J 2 bases; bases outside gene matches: 13. Looked up from germline, CDR1 is LNHDA and CDR2 is SQIVND (reference sequence). In DNA form, the CDR3 reads TGTGCCAGTAATAGTCATCAGGGGGCGGTTGGCAATCAGCCCCAGCATTTT. Protein product: CASNSHQGAVGNQPQHF.

The chain joins TRBV2 to TRBJ2-3; possible D gene TRBD1, 5 bases. The CDR3 contains 14 residues. Germline CDR1 reads SNHLY; CDR2 reads FYNNEI. V was cut by 1 base and J by 2 bases, with 7 bases left in between. CDR3 sequence: CASSEEGFTDTQYF. In DNA form, the CDR3 reads TGTGCCAGCAGTGAAGAGGGGTTCACAGATACGCAGTATTTT. The full variable domain, in which reference TRBV2 and TRBJ2-3 provide the parts outside the CDR3, is EPEVTQTPSHQVTQMGQEVILRCVPISNHLYFYWYRQILGQKVEFLVSFYNNEISEKSEIFDDQFSVERPDGSNFTLKIRSTKLEDSAMYFCASSEEGFTDTQYFGPGTRLTVL.

This clone occurred a few times. This chain joins TRBV28 and TRBJ2-1, with 8 bases fitting TRBD2. The CDR3 totals 15 residues. CDR1 is MDHEN, CDR2 SYDVKM, per germline. The trim removed 7 bases at V and 8 bases at J, leaving 13 bases unmatched. This chain's CDR3 is CASTLSGTRSDEQFF. The CDR3 region has the DNA TGTGCCAGCACCCTTTCCGGGACTAGGAGCGATGAGCAGTTCTTC.

V and J are TRBV19 and TRBJ2-2; TRBD2 might be the D (6 bases). The CDR3 runs 14 residues. The V gene's germline CDR1 is LNHDA and CDR2 SQIVND (reference sequence). V lost 9 bases to trimming and J lost 4 bases, with 15 bases between them. CDR3 amino acids: CASLDGSITGELFF. The CDR3 nucleotides read TGTGCCAGCCTTGACGGGAGCATCACCGGGGAGCTGTTTTTT.

This chain's CDR3 is CASSLEVRGSEKLFF. CDR3 coding DNA: TGTGCCAGCAGCTTAGAAGTCAGGGGTAGCGAAAAACTGTTTTTT. The chain recombines TRBV11-2 with TRBJ1-4, with D maybe TRBD1 (6 bases). CDR3 length: 15 amino acids. Germline lookup yields CDR1 SGHAT and CDR2 FQNNGV. Trimming pared 0 bases from V and 8 bases from J, leaving 13 bases between.

This chain joins TRBV28 and TRBJ2-7, with 9 nucleotides matching TRBD1. Trimming removed 6 bases from V and 6 bases from J; junction bases left unmatched: 6. This CDR3 has 13 residues. Per germline, CDR1 MDHEN and CDR2 SYDVKM. This chain's CDR3 is CASREDRGGEQYF. The CDR3 coding sequence is TGTGCCAGCAGGGAGGACAGGGGTGGCGAGCAGTACTTC.

The chain carries TRBV2 and TRBJ1-5; TRBD1 agrees at 8 bases. CDR3 size: 15 residues. J lost 4 bases, V lost 2 bases, and 4 bases had no gene match. Germline CDR1 is SNHLY and CDR2 is FYNNEI. The CDR3: CASSEKTGENQPQHF. CDR3 bases: TGTGCCAGCAGTGAAAAGACAGGGGAGAATCAGCCCCAGCATTTT.

The rearrangement joins TRBV5-1 to TRBJ2-1; 8 bases are a match to TRBD2. The CDR3 totals 17 residues. Germline CDR1 reads SGHRS; CDR2 reads YFSETQ. Trimming at V came to 5 bases and at J to 0 bases, leaving 10 bases not matched to a gene. CDR3 DNA: TGCGCCAGCAGTTCAAGCCCCCTAGCGGGCTCCTACAATGAGCAGTTCTTC. It yields the protein CASSSSPLAGSYNEQFF.

This rearrangement joins TRBV20-1 to TRBJ1-5; D perhaps matches TRBD1 (5 bases). Germline loops: CDR1 DFQATT, CDR2 SNEGSKA (reference sequence). V was pared by 4 bases and J by 7 bases, with 8 bases between. This CDR3 comprises 11 residues. The CDR3: CSATRDQPQHF. The CDR3 DNA follows: TGCAGTGCTACGCGGGACCAGCCCCAGCATTTT.

This rearrangement joins TRBV6-4 to TRBJ1-2; D call uncertain. The V end was cut by 2 bases, the J end by 7 bases, with 8 bases between. The CDR3 is 12 residues long. Per the germline V gene, CDR1 is MRHNA and CDR2 is SNTAGT. In nucleotides, the CDR3 is TGTGCCAGCAGTGACAGGGAGCGTGGCTACACCTTC. Its translation is CASSDRERGYTF.

V is TRBV6-5 and J is TRBJ1-1; D uncertain. Germline-derived CDR1 and CDR2 are MNHEY and SVGAGI. The ends were cut back, 9 bases at V and 3 bases at J, with 14 bases in the middle. The CDR3 is made up of 13 amino acids. CDR3 protein: CASSLLVHTEAFF. CDR3 sequence (DNA): TGTGCCAGTTCTTTATTAGTGCACACTGAAGCTTTCTTT.

This clone was observed at least ten times. The chain recombines TRBV5-6 with TRBJ1-2; weak D call: TRBD1 (6 bases). The ends were cut back, 2 bases at V and 13 bases at J, with 18 bases in the middle. This CDR3 has 13 amino acids. Per germline, CDR1 SGHDT and CDR2 YYEEEE. CDR3 DNA sequence: TGTGCCAGCAGCTTCGAAGATGGACAGCCCTCCACCTTC. It is translated as CASSFEDGQPSTF. The whole variable domain, remainder taken from reference TRBV5-6 and TRBJ1-2, is DAGVTQSPTHLIKTRGQQVTLRCSPKSGHDTVSWYQQALGQGPQFIFQYYEEEERQRGNFPDRFSGHQFPNYSSELNVNALLLGDSALYLCASSFEDGQPSTFGSGTRLTVV.

The chain carries TRBV10-1 and TRBJ2-2; the D gene is possibly TRBD2 (7 bases). Germline-derived CDR1 and CDR2 are WNHNN and SYGVQD (reference sequence). V was clipped by 11 bases and J by 2 bases, with 21 bases between them. The CDR3 totals 16 residues. In DNA, the CDR3 is TGCGCCCGCTGGGGGGGTTGGGGGCGAAACACCGGGGAGCTGTTTTTT. It is translated as CARWGGWGRNTGELFF.

The chain is built from TRBV4-3 and TRBJ2-2; 13 bases align to TRBD2. The germline CDR1 and CDR2 sequences are LGHNA and YSLEER. V gave up 4 bases and J gave up 4 bases; unmatched junction bases: 6. There are 17 residues in the CDR3. For the CDR3, the DNA is TGCGCCAGCAGCCTTAAACTAGCGGGAGGGCCCACCGGGGAGCTGTTTTTT. It is translated as CASSLKLAGGPTGELFF.